What follows is one T cell receptor beta chain and its context. The entry originates in a study of blood T cell repertoires in COVID-19. Turning to the study itself: COVID-19 samples collected from the United States, Italy and Spain covered acute and convalescent phases. T cells, B-cell-depleted T cells, or PBMCs provided the cDNA or gDNA that served as material.

In germline, CDR1 is SGHTA, CDR2 FQGNSA. CDR3 size: 15 residues. V shed 4 bases, J shed 6 bases, and the junction held 3 bases outside the gene matches. Per the study methods: Amplification of reference gene primers was used by the study to estimate nucleated cell counts. This table comes from immunoSEQ multiplex PCR, and its TCRdb copy is limited to in-frame clones, with some not included. The D gene and trimming were derived from the DNA, and the V and J assignments and clone size from that table. The profile shows around 15,000 clones, 65% to 85% of them singletons. The sample consisted of peripheral blood. The sequence was collected from a human donor in a cohort sampled during active COVID-19. This chain connects TRBV7-2 to TRBJ2-1; 13 bases fit TRBD2. This CDR3 reads CASSSLAGGGNEQFF. The CDR3 coding sequence is TGTGCCAGCAGCTCACTAGCGGGAGGGGGCAATGAGCAGTTCTTC.